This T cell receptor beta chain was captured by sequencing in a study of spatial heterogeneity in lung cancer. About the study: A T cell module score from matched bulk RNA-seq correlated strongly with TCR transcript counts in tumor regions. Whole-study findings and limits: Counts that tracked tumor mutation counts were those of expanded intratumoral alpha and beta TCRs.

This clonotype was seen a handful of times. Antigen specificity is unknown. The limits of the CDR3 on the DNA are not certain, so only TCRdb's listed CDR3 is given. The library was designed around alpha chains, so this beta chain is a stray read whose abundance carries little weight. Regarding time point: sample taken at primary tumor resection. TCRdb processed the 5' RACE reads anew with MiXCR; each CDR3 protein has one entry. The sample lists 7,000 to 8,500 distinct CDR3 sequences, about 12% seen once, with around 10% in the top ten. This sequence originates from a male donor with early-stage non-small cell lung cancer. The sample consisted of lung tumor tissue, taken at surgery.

The CDR3 sequence: CASSFYICSATPTSGFAGELFF. J is TRBJ2-2 and V is TRBV5-1; the D call TRBD2 from the table was never checked on the DNA. CDR1 is SGHRS, CDR2 YFSETQ, per germline. The length of the CDR3 is 22 amino acids, counting both ends.